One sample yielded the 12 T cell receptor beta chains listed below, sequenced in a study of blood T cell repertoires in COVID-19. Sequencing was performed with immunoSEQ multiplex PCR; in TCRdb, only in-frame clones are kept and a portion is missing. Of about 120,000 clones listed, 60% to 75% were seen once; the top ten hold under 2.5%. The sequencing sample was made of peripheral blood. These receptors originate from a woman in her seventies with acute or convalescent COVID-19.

CDR3 in DNA: TGCAGTGCCGACACAGGGCTCGAGCAGTACTTC. Its protein is CSADTGLEQYF. The V and J genes are TRBV20-1 and TRBJ2-7; possible D gene TRBD1, 6 bases. The CDR3 is made up of 11 amino acids. Trimming shortened V by 6 bases and J by 6 bases, and 12 bases separated the two germline ends. Germline V gene sequence: CDR1 DFQATT, CDR2 SNEGSKA (reference sequence).

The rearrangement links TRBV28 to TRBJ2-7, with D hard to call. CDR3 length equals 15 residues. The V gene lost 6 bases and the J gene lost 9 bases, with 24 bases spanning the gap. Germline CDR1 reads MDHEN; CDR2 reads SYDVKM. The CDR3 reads CASSRPRSIVAGQYF. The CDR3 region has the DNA TGTGCCAGCAGCCGTCCGAGAAGTATCGTCGCCGGGCAGTACTTC.

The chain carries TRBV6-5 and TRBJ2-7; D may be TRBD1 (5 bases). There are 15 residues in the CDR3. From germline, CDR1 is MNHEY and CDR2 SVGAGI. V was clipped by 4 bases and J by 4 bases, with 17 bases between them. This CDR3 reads CASSSKTAPGYEQYF. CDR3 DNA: TGTGCCAGCAGTTCCAAGACAGCCCCCGGGTACGAGCAGTACTTC.

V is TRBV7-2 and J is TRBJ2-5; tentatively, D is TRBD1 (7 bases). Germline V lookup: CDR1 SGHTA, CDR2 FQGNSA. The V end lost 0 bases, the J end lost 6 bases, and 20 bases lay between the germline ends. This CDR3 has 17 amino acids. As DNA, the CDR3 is TGTGCCAGCAGCTTAGCTGGGTTTAGGGGGCGCGGGAAGACCCAGTACTTC. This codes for CASSLAGFRGRGKTQYF.

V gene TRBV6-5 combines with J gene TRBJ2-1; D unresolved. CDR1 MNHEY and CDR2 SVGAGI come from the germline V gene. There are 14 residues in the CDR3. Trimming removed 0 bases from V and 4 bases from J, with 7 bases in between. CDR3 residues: CASSYSISYNEQFF. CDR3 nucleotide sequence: TGTGCCAGCAGTTACTCTATTTCGTACAATGAGCAGTTCTTC.

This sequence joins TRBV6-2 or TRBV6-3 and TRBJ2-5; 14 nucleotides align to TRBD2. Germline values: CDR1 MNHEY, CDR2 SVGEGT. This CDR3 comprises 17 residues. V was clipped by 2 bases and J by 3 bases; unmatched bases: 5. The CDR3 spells CASSYVRGLAGEETQYF. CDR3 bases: TGTGCCAGCAGTTACGTACGGGGACTAGCGGGGGAAGAGACCCAGTACTTC.

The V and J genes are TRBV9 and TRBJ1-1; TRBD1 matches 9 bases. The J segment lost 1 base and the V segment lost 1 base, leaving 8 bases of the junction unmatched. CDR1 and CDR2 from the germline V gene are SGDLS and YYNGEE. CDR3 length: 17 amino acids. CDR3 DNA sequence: TGTGCCAGCAGCGTAAGGGACAGGGTGATTAGGAACACTGAAGCTTTCTTT. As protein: CASSVRDRVIRNTEAFF.

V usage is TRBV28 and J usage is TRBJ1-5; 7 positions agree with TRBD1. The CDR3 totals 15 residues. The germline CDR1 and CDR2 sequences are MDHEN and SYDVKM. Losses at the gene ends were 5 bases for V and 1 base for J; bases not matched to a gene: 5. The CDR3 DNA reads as TGTGCCAGCAGTCTTCCAGGGGGGAGCAATCAGCCCCAGCATTTT. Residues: CASSLPGGSNQPQHF.

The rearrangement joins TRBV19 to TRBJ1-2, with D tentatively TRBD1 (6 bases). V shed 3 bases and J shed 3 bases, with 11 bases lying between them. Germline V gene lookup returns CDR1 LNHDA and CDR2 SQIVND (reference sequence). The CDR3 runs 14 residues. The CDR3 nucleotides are TGTGCCAGTAGTATCAGGCAGGGGTACTATGGCTACACCTTC. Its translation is CASSIRQGYYGYTF.

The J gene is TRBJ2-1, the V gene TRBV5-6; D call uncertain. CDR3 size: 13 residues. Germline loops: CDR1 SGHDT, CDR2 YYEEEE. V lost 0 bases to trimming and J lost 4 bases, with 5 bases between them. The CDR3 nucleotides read TGTGCCAGCAGCTTGGGTCTGTACAATGAGCAGTTCTTC. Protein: CASSLGLYNEQFF.

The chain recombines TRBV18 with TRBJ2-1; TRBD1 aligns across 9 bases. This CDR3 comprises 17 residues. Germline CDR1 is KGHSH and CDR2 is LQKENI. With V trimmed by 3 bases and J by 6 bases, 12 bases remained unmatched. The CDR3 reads CASSPRDATGGFNEQFF. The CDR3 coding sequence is TGTGCCAGCTCACCCCGAGACGCGACAGGGGGGTTCAATGAGCAGTTCTTC.

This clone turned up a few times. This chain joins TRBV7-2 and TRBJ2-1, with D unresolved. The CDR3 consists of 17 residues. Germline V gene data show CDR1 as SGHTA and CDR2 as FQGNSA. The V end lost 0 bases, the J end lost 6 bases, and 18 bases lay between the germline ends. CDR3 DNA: TGTGCCAGCAGCTTAGCAGCTGCTGCGCCACCGGTCAATGAGCAGTTCTTC. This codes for CASSLAAAAPPVNEQFF. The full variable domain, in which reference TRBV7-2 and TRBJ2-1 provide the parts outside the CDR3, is GAGVSQSPSNKVTEKGKDVELRCDPISGHTALYWYRQSLGQGLEFLIYFQGNSAPDKSGLPSDRFSAERTGGSVSTLTIQRTQQEDSAVYLCASSLAAAAPPVNEQFFGPGTRLTVL.